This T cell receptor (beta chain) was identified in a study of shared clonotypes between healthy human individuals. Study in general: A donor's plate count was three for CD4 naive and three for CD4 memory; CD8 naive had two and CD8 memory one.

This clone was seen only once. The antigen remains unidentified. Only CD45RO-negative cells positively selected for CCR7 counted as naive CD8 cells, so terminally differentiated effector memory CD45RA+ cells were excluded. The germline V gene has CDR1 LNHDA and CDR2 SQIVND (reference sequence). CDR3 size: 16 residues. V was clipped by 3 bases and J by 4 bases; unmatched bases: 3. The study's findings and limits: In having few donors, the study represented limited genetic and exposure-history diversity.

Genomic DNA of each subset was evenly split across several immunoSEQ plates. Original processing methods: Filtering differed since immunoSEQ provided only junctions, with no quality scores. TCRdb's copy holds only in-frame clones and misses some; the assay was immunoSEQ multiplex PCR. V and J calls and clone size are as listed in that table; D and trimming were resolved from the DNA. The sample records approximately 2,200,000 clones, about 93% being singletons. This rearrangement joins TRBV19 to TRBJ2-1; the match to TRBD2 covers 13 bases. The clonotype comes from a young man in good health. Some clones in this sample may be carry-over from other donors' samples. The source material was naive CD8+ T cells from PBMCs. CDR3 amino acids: CASSMRTSGRYNEQFF. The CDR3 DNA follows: TGTGCCAGTAGTATGAGGACTAGCGGGAGATACAATGAGCAGTTCTTC.